Listed below are T cell receptor beta chains from one sample, sequenced in a study of T-cell reconstitution after alpha-beta-depleted transplantation in children. One entry per CDR3 protein results from TCRdb running MiXCR on the PCR reads. Of tens of thousands of distinct CDR3 sequences in the sample, about 40% were seen once. The sample was PBMCs, mostly from graft donor cells, taken 360 days after TCRalphabeta/CD19-depleted stem cell transplant. The source of these receptors is a male patient aged 10-17 years who had a stem cell transplant for acute lymphoblastic leukemia, so the T cells may come from the graft donor. CDR3s include the opening cysteine and the closing phenylalanine or tryptophan. A D gene is named only where the DNA matches it firmly. Expanded clones get a size class; other rows say once, few or many, or leave the size out.

few	TRBV7-9	TRBJ1-2	NA	CASSVINSTPNYGYTF	TGTGCCAGCAGCGTGATAAACTCGACACCGAACTATGGCTACACCTTC
NA	TRBV7-8	TRBJ2-7	NA	CASSSTDSAPWYEQYF	TGTGCCAGCAGCTCAACAGACAGTGCCCCCTGGTACGAGCAGTACTTC
NA	TRBV20-1	TRBJ1-6	NA	CSARAQEAGGSINSPLHF	TGCAGTGCTAGAGCCCAGGAGGCCGGGGGAAGTATTAATTCACCCCTCCACTTT
NA	TRBV12-3/TRBV12-4	TRBJ2-5	NA	CASRYQGMFQETQYF	TGTGCCAGCAGATACCAGGGGATGTTCCAAGAGACCCAGTACTTC
NA	TRBV7-3	TRBJ2-7	TRBD2	CASSLMASGSHEQYF	TGTGCCAGCAGCTTAATGGCTAGCGGGAGTCACGAGCAGTACTTC
NA	TRBV11-2	TRBJ2-2	NA	CASSSFRAAQGGELFF	TGTGCCAGCAGCTCATTCCGGGCTGCTCAAGGCGGGGAGCTGTTTTTT
NA	TRBV7-9	TRBJ2-1	TRBD2	CASSLGGSTHEQFF	TGTGCCAGCAGCTTAGGCGGGAGTACCCATGAGCAGTTCTTC
NA	TRBV12-3/TRBV12-4	TRBJ1-5	NA	CASSSEGDPYQPQHF	TGTGCCAGCAGCTCGGAGGGGGATCCCTATCAGCCCCAGCATTTT
NA	TRBV29-1	TRBJ2-3	NA	CSVEGPASTDTQYF	TGCAGCGTTGAGGGGCCCGCAAGCACAGATACGCAGTATTTT
NA	TRBV10-2	TRBJ1-5	NA	CASSESLGGASGNQPQHF	TGCGCCAGCAGTGAGTCGTTAGGGGGTGCTTCGGGCAATCAGCCCCAGCATTTT
NA	TRBV12-3/TRBV12-4	TRBJ1-2	NA	CASSYGLSGYTF	TGTGCCAGCAGTTATGGACTTAGCGGCTACACCTTC
few	TRBV6-5	TRBJ2-1	NA	CASSYPTTGTTGEQFF	TGTGCCAGCAGTTACCCCACCACCGGGACAACGGGTGAGCAGTTCTTC
NA	TRBV24-1	TRBJ2-2	TRBD2	CATSDAGGPTGELFF	TGTGCCACCAGTGACGCGGGGGGGCCAACCGGGGAGCTGTTTTTT
NA	TRBV20-1	TRBJ1-5	NA	CSARVTREDQPQHF	TGCAGTGCTAGAGTGACCAGGGAGGATCAGCCCCAGCATTTT
NA	TRBV12-3/TRBV12-4	TRBJ2-3	TRBD2	CASSPSPTSGTDTQYF	TGTGCCAGCAGTCCAAGCCCGACTAGCGGCACAGATACGCAGTATTTT
few	TRBV12-3/TRBV12-4	TRBJ1-2	NA	CASSLAGLNYGYTF	TGTGCCAGCAGTTTGGCGGGCCTCAACTATGGCTACACCTTC
NA	TRBV12-3/TRBV12-4	TRBJ1-1	TRBD1	CASSRRTGRRNTEAFF	TGTGCCAGCAGTCGCCGGACAGGTAGGAGGAACACTGAAGCTTTCTTT
NA	TRBV28	TRBJ2-2	NA	CASSSITGELFF	TGTGCCAGCAGTTCAATAACCGGGGAGCTGTTTTTT
NA	TRBV12-3/TRBV12-4	TRBJ2-3	NA	CASSLAQPDTQYF	TGTGCCAGCAGTTTAGCACAGCCAGATACGCAGTATTTT
NA	TRBV12-3/TRBV12-4	TRBJ1-1	NA	CASSFGGWDTEAFF	TGTGCCAGCAGTTTCGGGGGGTGGGACACTGAAGCTTTCTTT
NA	TRBV6-5	TRBJ2-2	NA	CASIIQGIGELFF	TGTGCCAGCATTATCCAGGGTATCGGGGAGCTGTTTTTT
NA	TRBV11-3	TRBJ2-3	NA	CASSLGSASTDTQYF	TGTGCCAGCAGCTTAGGATCAGCTAGCACAGATACGCAGTATTTT
NA	TRBV6-5	TRBJ1-1	TRBD1	CASSYRDSERGEAFF	TGTGCCAGCAGTTACCGGGACAGTGAAAGAGGTGAAGCTTTCTTT
NA	TRBV7-9	TRBJ2-3	TRBD1	CASSHRGQGGDTQYF	TGTGCCAGCAGCCATCGGGGACAGGGAGGAGATACGCAGTATTTT
NA	TRBV12-3/TRBV12-4	TRBJ2-1	NA	CARIREKPISYNEQFF	TGTGCCAGGATCCGGGAAAAACCTATCTCCTACAATGAGCAGTTCTTC
few	TRBV11-1	TRBJ2-6	NA	CASSFRDKAVLTF	TGTGCCAGCAGCTTCCGTGACAAGGCCGTCCTGACTTTC
NA	TRBV28	TRBJ1-5	NA	CASSPRGGVGQPQHF	TGTGCCAGCAGTCCCCGGGGGGGCGTGGGTCAGCCCCAGCATTTT
NA	TRBV28	TRBJ2-4	TRBD1	CASSRDSIPKNIQYF	TGTGCCAGCTCTCGGGACAGCATTCCCAAAAACATTCAGTACTTC
few	TRBV29-1	TRBJ1-1	NA	CSGRGPGGSSEAFF	TGCAGCGGCCGGGGGCCGGGTGGGAGCTCTGAAGCTTTCTTT
NA	TRBV20-1	TRBJ2-1	TRBD2	CSALRTSGELFKQFF	TGCAGTGCTTTAAGGACTAGCGGGGAACTGTTTAAGCAGTTCTTC
few	TRBV7-2	TRBJ2-4	NA	CASSLNRGIAKNIQYF	TGTGCCAGCAGCTTAAATCGGGGTATAGCCAAAAACATTCAGTACTTC